This T cell receptor (beta chain) stems from a study of PD-L1 blockade in urothelial cancer. Study at large: At 3 weeks after treatment start (second dose) and again at 6 weeks, blood was analyzed.

The data were produced by immunoSEQ multiplex PCR, yet TCRdb's version contains in-frame clones alone and is incomplete. The sample lists about 120,000 clones, approximately 85% occurring once. The CDR3 has 14 amino acids. Germline lookup yields CDR1 MNHEY and CDR2 SMNVEV (reference sequence). Trimming at V came to 3 bases and at J to 8 bases, leaving 5 bases not matched to a gene. Time point given: peripheral blood 6 weeks after treatment start. This sequence joins TRBV27 and TRBJ2-1; 9 bases fit TRBD1. The sequencing used PBMCs, collected around atezolizumab (anti-PD-L1) treatment. The TCR sequence derives from a man aged 45 to 65 with urothelial cancer. This CDR3 is CASSFLDRGDEQFF. CDR3 DNA sequence: TGTGCCAGCAGTTTTTTGGACAGGGGCGATGAGCAGTTCTTC.